This T cell receptor (beta chain) was sequenced during a study of cytomegalovirus exposure and HLA in healthy donors. Germline V gene sequence: CDR1 MNHEY, CDR2 SVGAGI. This CDR3 has 14 residues. The V end was cut by 0 bases, the J end by 3 bases, with 8 bases between. The PCR used 60 Vbeta and 13 Jbeta primers. Only in-frame clones appear in the TCRdb table, and some are missing; sequencing was by immunoSEQ multiplex PCR. Its table lists 91,000 or so clones. The source is a woman under 40 in good health and CMV-seronegative. J is TRBJ1-2 and V is TRBV6-5; TRBD1 is a possible D gene (5 bases). The sample was PBMCs. CDR3 bases: TGTGCCAGCAGTTACTCGATCAGGGACTATGGCTACACCTTC. This translates into CASSYSIRDYGYTF.